These T cell receptor beta chains were read from a single sample in a study of OX40 agonist ivuxolimab in advanced cancers. Libraries were prepared by immunoSEQ multiplex PCR; TCRdb keeps only in-frame clonotypes and omits some of them. The sample yields 35,000 to 45,000 clones, around 90% seen once. The sequencing used CD4+ or CD8+ T cells sorted from blood, collected in a trial of the OX40 agonist ivuxolimab. The receptors come from an adult with an advanced solid tumor such as melanoma, head and neck, liver or kidney cancer. Each CDR3 is given with its conserved first and last residue. A D gene is named only where the DNA matches it firmly. Clone sizes are given selectively: once, few, many, or a class where the clone is expanded.

abundance,j_gene,d_gene,v_gene,CDR3nt,CDR3aa
.,TRBJ2-7,.,TRBV7-9,TGTGCCAGCAGCCCTCCGGCGGGGGCAACTGGCGAGCAGTACTTC,CASSPPAGATGEQYF
once,TRBJ2-3,.,TRBV5-4,TGTGCCAGCAGCTTGGCTTCAGATACGCAGTATTTT,CASSLASDTQYF
.,TRBJ2-1,.,TRBV7-9,TGTGCCAGCAGCTCCGGTGGGGCTAGCGTGAATGAGCAGTTCTTC,CASSSGGASVNEQFF
.,TRBJ2-7,TRBD1,TRBV27,TGTGCCAGCAGTTTGTCAGGGGGTTTCCACGAGCAGTACTTC,CASSLSGGFHEQYF
.,TRBJ1-3,.,TRBV28,TGTGCCAGCAGTAACGGACCGGGAAACACCATATATTTT,CASSNGPGNTIYF
few,TRBJ2-1,TRBD2,TRBV25-1,TGTGCCAGCAGTGGACTAGCGGGACAGGAGCAGTTCTTC,CASSGLAGQEQFF
.,TRBJ2-7,.,TRBV4-1,TGCGCCAGCGCCGGGACACCGTACGAGCAGTACTTC,CASAGTPYEQYF
.,TRBJ2-2,.,TRBV7-9,TGTGCCAGCAGCCCAGGGACTAACACCGGGGAGCTGTTTTTT,CASSPGTNTGELFF
.,TRBJ2-7,.,TRBV18,TGTGCCAGCTCCGATTTGGGGGTAGCCTACGAGCAGTACTTC,CASSDLGVAYEQYF
.,TRBJ2-1,.,TRBV28,TGTGCCAGCAGGGGGAATGAGCAGTTCTTC,CASRGNEQFF
.,TRBJ2-1,.,TRBV28,TGTGCCAGCAGGGACTCAACTAATGAGCAGTTCTTC,CASRDSTNEQFF
.,TRBJ2-2,TRBD1,TRBV6-6,TGTGCCATTTCTTATCGGACAGGTCCCGCCGGGGAGCTGTTTTTT,CAISYRTGPAGELFF
medium-sized,TRBJ1-1,TRBD1,TRBV28,TGTGCCAGCAGTTTAGTGGACAGGGGGCCGAACACTGAAGCTTTCTTT,CASSLVDRGPNTEAFF
.,TRBJ2-7,.,TRBV13,TGTGCCAGCAGCTTAGGCGGGCGTAGCTCCTACGAGCAGTACTTC,CASSLGGRSSYEQYF
.,TRBJ2-1,TRBD2,TRBV10-1,TGCGCCAGCAGTGTCCGGACTAGCGTTGGTGAGCAGTTCTTC,CASSVRTSVGEQFF
once,TRBJ2-1,.,TRBV28,TGTGCCAGCAGAGGGGCCGTCCGGTCGAGTGAGCAGTTCTTC,CASRGAVRSSEQFF
.,TRBJ2-3,TRBD2,TRBV7-6,TGTGCCAGCAGCGTTTCTAGCGGGAGAAAGGGTTTGCCAGATACGCAGTATTTT,CASSVSSGRKGLPDTQYF
.,TRBJ2-3,TRBD2,TRBV7-2,TGTGCCAGCAGCCCCGACAGCGGGGGCACAGATACGCAGTATTTT,CASSPDSGGTDTQYF
.,TRBJ1-1,.,TRBV6-1,TGTGCCACCAATCTGGAAGCTTTCTTT,CATNLEAFF
.,TRBJ2-1,.,TRBV11-2,TGTGCCAGCAGCTTATACCCAGGGGATGAGCAGTTCTTC,CASSLYPGDEQFF
.,TRBJ1-1,.,TRBV9,TGTGCCAGCAGCTTCGAGGGGGGTACGAACACTGAAGCTTTCTTT,CASSFEGGTNTEAFF
.,TRBJ2-2,.,TRBV25-1,TGTGCCAGCAGTGAATCGGACGTCGTGACCAACACCGGGGAGCTGTTTTTT,CASSESDVVTNTGELFF
.,TRBJ2-7,TRBD1,TRBV5-5,TGTGCCAGCAGCTGGACAGGGGGCAACGAGCAGTACTTC,CASSWTGGNEQYF
.,TRBJ2-2,.,TRBV29-1,TGCAGCGTCCGAGTGGGCGGGGACACCGGGGAGCTGTTTTTT,CSVRVGGDTGELFF
.,TRBJ2-7,.,TRBV4-3,TGCGCCAGCAGCATAGACATCAGCTCCTACGAGCAGTACTTC,CASSIDISSYEQYF
.,TRBJ2-2,TRBD2,TRBV11-2,TGTGCCAGCAGCTTAAAAGCGGGAGAAGACACCGGGGAGCTGTTTTTT,CASSLKAGEDTGELFF
.,TRBJ2-5,TRBD1,TRBV28,TGTGCCAGCAGTTTCTACAGGGGTCAAGAGACCCAGTACTTC,CASSFYRGQETQYF
.,TRBJ2-7,.,TRBV28,TGTGCCAGCAGTTTGAACGAGCAGTACTTC,CASSLNEQYF
.,TRBJ1-2,.,TRBV6-1,TGTGCCAGCACATCAGGGCAATGGGGAGGCTACACCTTC,CASTSGQWGGYTF
.,TRBJ1-5,.,TRBV28,TGTGCCAGCAGTTTACCGGCAGAGGACAATCAGCCCCAGCATTTT,CASSLPAEDNQPQHF
.,TRBJ1-5,.,TRBV7-8,TGTGCCAGCAGCTTAAGGGCGGATAGCAATCAGCCCCAGCATTTT,CASSLRADSNQPQHF
once,TRBJ2-2,TRBD1,TRBV6-1,TGTGCCAGCAGTCCTGACAGGGATTATACCGGGGAGCTGTTTTTT,CASSPDRDYTGELFF
.,TRBJ2-3,.,TRBV5-6,TGTGCCAGCAGCTTGAAGTTCCGGGGGCCAGATACGCAGTATTTT,CASSLKFRGPDTQYF
.,TRBJ1-1,.,TRBV27,TGTGCCAGCAGTGAAATCCCGGGGACTGAAGCTTTCTTT,CASSEIPGTEAFF
.,TRBJ1-1,.,TRBV29-1,TGCAGCGTTGATGGGACACCGGATGAAGCTTTCTTT,CSVDGTPDEAFF
.,TRBJ2-7,.,TRBV10-3,TGTGCCATCAGTGAGTCTAGCCACTCCTACGAGCAGTACTTC,CAISESSHSYEQYF
once,TRBJ2-7,TRBD1,TRBV2,TGTGCCAGCATCCGGACAGGGGACTTCTCCTACGAGCAGTACTTC,CASIRTGDFSYEQYF
.,TRBJ2-1,TRBD1,TRBV28,TGTGCCAGCAGTTTAGATCAGGGGGAGTACAATGAGCAGTTCTTC,CASSLDQGEYNEQFF
.,TRBJ2-1,.,TRBV4-3,TGCGCCAGCAGCCAAGATCAGGGGTTTAGGTACAATGAGCAGTTCTTC,CASSQDQGFRYNEQFF
.,TRBJ1-4,TRBD1,TRBV28,TGTGCCAGCAGTTCCCCGGACAGGGAGACCAATGAAAAACTGTTTTTT,CASSSPDRETNEKLFF
.,TRBJ1-2,.,TRBV21-1,TGTGCCACCGAGCGAGGAAAAGGTCCCGGGGGCAACTATGGCTACACCTTC,CATERGKGPGGNYGYTF
.,TRBJ2-7,.,TRBV11-2,TGTGCCAGCAGCGCCCCCCCCTACGAGCAGTACTTC,CASSAPPYEQYF
.,TRBJ1-2,.,TRBV19,TGTGCCAGTAGTACAGCAATTGGCTACACCTTC,CASSTAIGYTF
.,TRBJ1-5,.,TRBV6-1,TGTGCCAGCAGTGAAACAGGGATGGCCGGTCAGCCCCAGCATTTT,CASSETGMAGQPQHF
.,TRBJ2-7,TRBD1,TRBV7-3,TGTGCCAGCAGCTTAATGTCAGGGACAGCCGCCCACGAGCAGTACTTC,CASSLMSGTAAHEQYF
once,TRBJ2-6,.,TRBV6-4,TGTGCCAGCAGTGACAGGGCCTCTGGGGCCAACGTCCTGACTTTC,CASSDRASGANVLTF
once,TRBJ2-7,.,TRBV2,TGTGCCAGCAGCGCCGACAGCAGCTCCTACGAGCAGTACTTC,CASSADSSSYEQYF
.,TRBJ2-3,TRBD2,TRBV10-2,TGCGCCAGCTGGGGAGGGGTCACAGATACGCAGTATTTT,CASWGGVTDTQYF
.,TRBJ1-1,.,TRBV6-6,TGTGCCAGCAGTATGGGAGAGGGGAAACCTGAAGCTTTCTTT,CASSMGEGKPEAFF
.,TRBJ2-1,.,TRBV4-1,TGCGCCAGCAGCCAAGTTAGTAGCGAGCAGTTCTTC,CASSQVSSEQFF
.,TRBJ1-4,.,TRBV19,TGTGCCAGTGCCTCAGGGCTCGGGGAAAAACTGTTTTTT,CASASGLGEKLFF
.,TRBJ2-2,.,TRBV7-9,TGTGCCAGCAGCTTTCCCCCTGCCAGGACTCGCACCGGGGAGCTGTTTTTT,CASSFPPARTRTGELFF
.,TRBJ2-3,.,TRBV9,TGTGCCAGCAGCGTAAATCACAGGGACCTCACAGATACGCAGTATTTT,CASSVNHRDLTDTQYF
once,TRBJ1-1,.,TRBV7-9,TGTGCCAGCAGCTTAGCGCGTAGGGGCTACACTGAAGCTTTCTTT,CASSLARRGYTEAFF
.,TRBJ2-4,TRBD1,TRBV6-1,TGTGCCAGCAGTGAAGCGCTTCTTGGGGACAGGGTGGCCAAAAACATTCAGTACTTC,CASSEALLGDRVAKNIQYF
.,TRBJ2-6,.,TRBV7-9,TGTGCCAGCAGCTTTCCCCTCTCTGGGGCCAACGTCCTGACTTTC,CASSFPLSGANVLTF
.,TRBJ2-5,.,TRBV19,TGTGCCAGTAGCTCCGACAGCCGGCCGTACTTC,CASSSDSRPYF
.,TRBJ1-6,TRBD1,TRBV7-9,TGTGCCAGCAGCGGTAGACAGGGGGCTGGTTCACCCCTCCACTTT,CASSGRQGAGSPLHF
.,TRBJ2-5,.,TRBV2,TGTGCCAGCAGGATCCAAGAGACCCAGTACTTC,CASRIQETQYF